Shown below are 32 T cell receptor beta chains from a single sample sequenced in a study of CD8+ T cells in alopecia areata. The sample's treatment: oral pan-JAK inhibitor, 5-10 mg twice daily. Extracted RNA was reverse transcribed, and the resulting cDNA served as sequencing template. Some clones are missing from TCRdb's copy, which holds only in-frame ones; the method was immunoSEQ multiplex PCR. The table lists some 150,000 clones, roughly 50% of them singletons. This material consisted of CD8+ T cells sorted from blood, taken at week 4, from a patient treated with tofacitinib. Every receptor here comes from a human donor with alopecia areata.

The CDR3 protein is CASSRTRGVQETQYF. The CDR3 DNA is TGTGCCAGCAGTAGGACCCGCGGGGTTCAAGAGACCCAGTACTTC. V is TRBV2 and J is TRBJ2-5; D might be TRBD2 (6 bases). Germline V gene sequence: CDR1 SNHLY, CDR2 FYNNEI. Between the trimmed V and J ends, which lost 5 bases and 2 bases, there was a span of 15 bases. The CDR3 runs 15 residues.

This clone was seen once. The J gene is TRBJ2-7, the V gene TRBV11-2; D may be TRBD1 (6 bases). The CDR3 totals 15 residues. Germline assignment: CDR1 SGHAT and CDR2 FQNNGV. Between the trimmed V and J ends, which lost 6 bases and 0 bases, there was a span of 15 bases. The DNA of the CDR3 is TGTGCCAGCAGTTCTGGCCAGGGGCACTCCTACGAGCAGTACTTC. It specifies CASSSGQGHSYEQYF. Filled out from reference TRBV11-2 and TRBJ2-7, the complete variable domain reads EAGVAQSPRYKIIEKRQSVAFWCNPISGHATLYWYQQILGQGPKLLIQFQNNGVVDDSQLPKDRFSAERLKGVDSTLKIQPAKLEDSAVYLCASSSGQGHSYEQYFGPGTRLTVT.

This clone showed up just a few times. V is TRBV5-6 and J is TRBJ2-3; no firm D call. Trimming took 0 bases from V and 4 from J, leaving 12 bases between them. The CDR3 is made up of 15 amino acids. Germline CDR1 SGHDT, CDR2 YYEEEE. CDR3 residues: CASSLDSFFPDTQYF. The DNA for the CDR3 is TGTGCCAGCAGCTTGGACAGTTTCTTCCCAGATACGCAGTATTTT.

This rearrangement joins TRBV29-1 to TRBJ1-2, with D perhaps TRBD1 (5 bases). Between the trimmed V and J ends, which lost 6 bases and 4 bases, there was a span of 24 bases. This CDR3 is 16 amino acids long. Germline lookup yields CDR1 SQVTM and CDR2 ANQGSEA. The CDR3 here is CSVRVGLKTSGYGYTF. The CDR3 DNA reads TGCAGCGTGCGCGTGGGACTGAAGACCTCAGGCTATGGCTACACCTTC.

The chain employs TRBV27 and TRBJ1-1, with D perhaps TRBD1 (6 bases). The germline gives CDR1 MNHEY, CDR2 SMNVEV (reference sequence). The CDR3 contains 14 residues. V dropped 7 bases and J dropped 1 base, with 13 bases sitting between them. CDR3: CASTFSGANTEAFF. The CDR3 region has the DNA TGTGCCAGCACCTTTTCAGGGGCGAACACTGAAGCTTTCTTT.

The chain couples TRBV5-4 to TRBJ2-1; TRBD1 matches 12 bases. The CDR3 spans 16 residues. Unmatched junction bases numbered 4, after V lost 3 bases and J lost 3 bases. Germline V gene sequence: CDR1 SGHNT, CDR2 YYREEE (reference sequence). The CDR3 loop reads CASSWRDRGLYNEQFF. The CDR3 DNA sequence: TGTGCCAGCAGCTGGAGGGACAGGGGGCTCTACAATGAGCAGTTCTTC.

The genes are TRBV13 and TRBJ1-2, with D possibly being TRBD1 (6 bases). V was cut by 0 bases and J by 4 bases, with 12 bases left in between. Germline CDR1 PRHDT, CDR2 FYEKMQ (reference sequence). This CDR3 contains 15 residues. CDR3 loop: CASSLGGHIIYGYTF. The CDR3, as DNA: TGTGCCAGCAGCTTAGGGGGACATATTATCTATGGCTACACCTTC.

The rearrangement links TRBV13 to TRBJ2-4; 8 bases are shared with TRBD1. V trimming: 4 bases; J trimming: 9 bases; junction bases outside the gene matches: 8. The CDR3 runs to 14 residues. Germline V lookup: CDR1 PRHDT, CDR2 FYEKMQ (reference sequence). This chain's CDR3 is CASSSWTGMGIQYF. CDR3 bases: TGTGCCAGCAGCTCCTGGACAGGGATGGGCATTCAGTACTTC.

This clone was found a few times. The V call is TRBV5-5, the J call TRBJ2-7; no reliable D call. The CDR3 spans 12 residues. Trimming took off 2 bases at V and 4 bases at J, with 7 bases between the two ends. Germline V gene sequence: CDR1 SGHKS, CDR2 YYEKEE (reference sequence). The CDR3 region is CASSFDGYEQYF. DNA for the CDR3: TGTGCCAGCAGCTTTGACGGTTACGAGCAGTACTTC. Filled out from reference TRBV5-5 and TRBJ2-7, the complete variable domain reads DAGVTQSPTHLIKTRGQQVTLRCSPISGHKSVSWYQQVLGQGPQFIFQYYEKEERGRGNFPDRFSARQFPNYSSELNVNALLLGDSALYLCASSFDGYEQYFGPGTRLTVT.

The CDR3 region has the DNA TGTGCCAGCAGCTCACGCAGGGGGCAAGAGACCCAGTACTTC. Translating it yields CASSSRRGQETQYF. V usage is TRBV7-9 and J usage is TRBJ2-5, with TRBD1 matching 7 bases. This CDR3 comprises 14 residues. Germline values: CDR1 SEHNR, CDR2 FQNEAQ (reference sequence). After removal of 4 bases from V and 2 bases from J, the junction contained 4 bases not matched to a gene.

V usage is TRBV27 and J usage is TRBJ1-1; D may be TRBD1 (5 bases). V lost 2 bases and J lost 1, with 11 bases in between. This CDR3 comprises 15 residues. CDR1 is MNHEY and CDR2 is SMNVEV in the germline V gene (reference sequence). The CDR3 region is CASSLGGTGNTEAFF. CDR3 sequence (DNA): TGTGCCAGCAGTTTAGGGGGGACCGGGAACACTGAAGCTTTCTTT.

The chain is built from TRBV5-4 and TRBJ1-2; 7 nucleotides agree with TRBD1. After removal of 4 bases from V and 6 bases from J, the junction contained 9 bases not matched to a gene. Germline CDR1 is SGHNT and CDR2 is YYREEE (reference sequence). The CDR3 is made up of 14 amino acids. Written as DNA, the CDR3 is TGTGCCAGCAGCGGCGAGACAGGGTGGCATGGCTACACCTTC. Encoded protein: CASSGETGWHGYTF.

There are a few counts of this clone. The chain uses TRBV30 and TRBJ2-5, with D unclear. Germline CDR1 and CDR2: GTSNPN and SVGIG (reference sequence). The CDR3 covers 12 residues. The germline V and J ends were trimmed by 4 bases and 2 bases, with 8 bases remaining between them. The CDR3 sequence is CAWNGWQETQYF. CDR3 nucleotide sequence: TGTGCCTGGAACGGCTGGCAAGAGACCCAGTACTTC.

The chain has TRBV4-1 and TRBJ1-1, with no clear D. V was cut by 0 bases and J by 8 bases, with 13 bases left in between. CDR3 length: 14 amino acids. Germline V lookup: CDR1 MGHRA, CDR2 YSYEKL. The CDR3 DNA reads TGCGCCAGCAGCCAAGATTGGGAAGAAAGAGAAGCTTTCTTT. As protein: CASSQDWEEREAFF.

In DNA, the CDR3 is TGTGCCAGCAATCACTATGAGTCCTACGAGCAGTACTTC. Translation: CASNHYESYEQYF. The J gene is TRBJ2-7, the V gene TRBV6-1; D is undetermined. V was shortened by 7 bases and J by 1 base, with 11 bases between the two germline ends. In germline, CDR1 is MNHNS, CDR2 SASEGT. There are 13 residues in the CDR3.

V gene TRBV4-1 combines with J gene TRBJ2-1; D not resolved. Trimming left V 2 bases short and J 9 bases short, with 8 bases between. Per germline, CDR1 MGHRA and CDR2 YSYEKL. The CDR3 is 12 amino acids. CDR3 sequence: CASSQSGIEQFF. The CDR3 DNA follows: TGCGCCAGCAGCCAATCAGGCATTGAGCAGTTCTTC.

This clone was counted between two and nine times. This chain links TRBV5-1 with TRBJ2-3, with a weak D call TRBD1 (6 bases). Trimming pared 4 bases from V and 3 bases from J, leaving 9 bases between. This CDR3 comprises 13 residues. Germline CDR1 SGHRS, CDR2 YFSETQ. Written as DNA, the CDR3 is TGCGCCAGCAGCCCAACAGGGACAGATACGCAGTATTTT. As protein: CASSPTGTDTQYF.

The gene calls are TRBV30 and TRBJ2-5; no firm D call. Germline V gene sequence: CDR1 GTSNPN, CDR2 SVGIG (reference sequence). The CDR3 has 12 residues. Trimming stripped 0 bases from V and 5 bases from J, with 7 bases between. In DNA form, the CDR3 reads TGTGCCTGGAGTGTTATCTGGGAGACCCAGTACTTC. This translates into CAWSVIWETQYF.

This chain uses TRBV27 with TRBJ2-5; 9 positions agree with TRBD1. The CDR3 has 16 amino acids. V gave up 5 bases and J gave up 5 bases; unmatched junction bases: 12. Germline CDR1 reads MNHEY; CDR2 reads SMNVEV (reference sequence). CDR3 nucleotides: TGTGCCAGCAGTGGGGACCGGGACAGGGTAGACGAGACCCAGTACTTC. Translating it yields CASSGDRDRVDETQYF.

The V call is TRBV9, the J call TRBJ2-1, with 7 bases that match TRBD2. This CDR3 has 15 residues. The V gene's germline CDR1 is SGDLS and CDR2 YYNGEE. The ends lost 3 bases at V and 8 bases at J; junction bases unmatched: 11. DNA of the CDR3: TGTGCCAGCAGCGACTGGGGGGGTAACCCCGATGAGCAGTTCTTC. It codes for CASSDWGGNPDEQFF.

The rearrangement links TRBV29-1 to TRBJ1-2, with TRBD1 as a possible D gene (6 bases). V was cut by 5 bases and J by 4 bases, with 17 bases left in between. There are 14 residues in the CDR3. The germline V gene encodes CDR1 SQVTM and CDR2 ANQGSEA. The CDR3 DNA sequence: TGCAGCGTTCCTCGGACAGAGGAGGCCTATGGCTACACCTTC. Amino acid sequence: CSVPRTEEAYGYTF.

This rearrangement joins TRBV30 to TRBJ2-7; D is possibly TRBD1 (5 bases). The germline CDR1 and CDR2 sequences are GTSNPN and SVGIG (reference sequence). This CDR3 is built from 14 residues. Trimming cost V 3 bases and J 1 base, with 13 bases left between them. CDR3 bases: TGTGCCTGGAGGGGTAGGGGCAGTTCCTACGAGCAGTACTTC. It specifies CAWRGRGSSYEQYF.

The genes are TRBV9 and TRBJ2-1; perhaps TRBD1 as D (5 bases). V was pared by 0 bases and J by 10 bases, with 11 bases between. The CDR3 is 13 residues long. Germline values: CDR1 SGDLS, CDR2 YYNGEE. DNA for the CDR3: TGTGCCAGCAGCGTAGGGGGCCTTACCGAGCAGTTCTTC. It codes for CASSVGGLTEQFF.

This clone was seen more than once but under ten times. The chain recombines TRBV7-6 with TRBJ2-7; D unclear. Germline V lookup: CDR1 SGHVS, CDR2 FNYEAQ. The ends were cut back, 2 bases at V and 1 base at J, with 6 bases in the middle. The CDR3 has 13 amino acids. CDR3 sequence: CASSLQTSYEQYF. The CDR3 nucleotides read TGTGCCAGCAGCTTACAGACTTCCTACGAGCAGTACTTC.

This clone was found many times. The V gene is TRBV7-8, the J gene TRBJ1-2; TRBD1 matches at 8 bases. The CDR3 totals 13 residues. The germline CDR1 and CDR2 sequences are SGHVS and FQNEAQ. V gave up 5 bases and J gave up 12 bases; unmatched junction bases: 11. This CDR3 reads CASSLQGAQVHTF. CDR3 coding DNA: TGTGCCAGCAGCCTCCAGGGGGCACAAGTCCACACCTTC.

The chain combines TRBV4-1 with TRBJ2-7; TRBD2 might be the D (6 bases). Germline V gene data show CDR1 as MGHRA and CDR2 as YSYEKL. This CDR3 is 15 amino acids long. The V gene lost 0 bases and the J gene lost 1 base, with 10 bases spanning the gap. CDR3 residues: CASSQDAGRSYEQYF. For the CDR3, the DNA is TGCGCCAGCAGCCAAGACGCGGGGAGGTCCTACGAGCAGTACTTC.

CDR3 in DNA: TGTGCCAGCAGCTTTTCACCGAGCAATCAGCCCCAGCATTTT. It codes for CASSFSPSNQPQHF. This chain links TRBV5-6 with TRBJ1-5; no clear D gene. Per the germline V gene, CDR1 is SGHDT and CDR2 is YYEEEE. This CDR3 comprises 14 residues. V was cut by 2 bases and J by 1 base, with 7 bases left in between.

The sample holds one count of this clone. V gene TRBV25-1 combines with J gene TRBJ2-2; tentative D call: TRBD1 (6 bases). The germline V gene has CDR1 MGHDK and CDR2 SYGVNS. This CDR3 region has 12 residues. The V end lost 5 bases, the J end lost 5 bases, and 6 bases lay between the germline ends. The CDR3 DNA sequence: TGTGCCAGCAGTACAGGGACCGGGGAGCTGTTTTTT. Amino acids: CASSTGTGELFF.

The chain links TRBV27 to TRBJ1-6; TRBD1 is a possible D gene (5 bases). Germline-derived CDR1 and CDR2 are MNHEY and SMNVEV (reference sequence). The CDR3 has 15 residues. V lost 3 bases to trimming and J lost 5 bases, with 11 bases between them. Here the CDR3 DNA reads TGTGCCAGCAGTTTCGGGATGGGGGATAATTCACCCCTCCACTTT. Translated: CASSFGMGDNSPLHF.

This clone was counted once. The V and J genes are TRBV5-1 and TRBJ2-7; D unresolved. From germline, CDR1 is SGHRS and CDR2 YFSETQ. V was shortened by 1 base and J by 1 base, with 9 bases between the two germline ends. The CDR3 extends over 14 amino acids. CDR3: CASSLIQLSYEQYF. CDR3 DNA: TGCGCCAGCAGCTTGATTCAGTTATCCTACGAGCAGTACTTC.

The rearrangement links TRBV5-6 to TRBJ2-5, with 8 positions matching TRBD1. CDR1 is SGHDT and CDR2 is YYEEEE in the germline V gene. After removal of 5 bases from V and 1 base from J, the junction contained 13 bases not matched to a gene. This CDR3 is built from 17 residues. The CDR3 region has the DNA TGTGCCAGCAGTTCCCTCCCGGGACAGGTCGTCCAAGAGACCCAGTACTTC. Amino acids: CASSSLPGQVVQETQYF.

The chain recombines TRBV30 with TRBJ2-7, with D possibly matching TRBD2 (5 bases). CDR1 is GTSNPN and CDR2 is SVGIG in the germline V gene (reference sequence). V lost 0 bases and J 0 bases, leaving 6 bases between the germline ends. This CDR3 has 13 residues. CDR3 nucleotide sequence: TGTGCCTGGAGTGTGAGGGTCTCCTACGAGCAGTACTTC. Translating it yields CAWSVRVSYEQYF.